The 19 T cell receptor beta chains presented below share a single source sample, sequenced in a study of regulatory T cells in long-lasting Graves disease. Arm-PCR with iRepertoire HTBI primers amplified the CDR3 regions for these TCR beta libraries. TCRdb fed the multiplex PCR reads into MiXCR, producing one record per CDR3 protein. The sample contains 550,000 to 700,000 distinct CDR3 sequences, around 15% of which appear only once. Regarding time point: newly diagnosed GD, antithyroid drugs for less than 3 months. RNA isolated from PBMCs was used to make the TCR library. These same records also appear under a second study, on T cells in Graves' hyperthyroidism and ophthalmopathy.

The sample here was peripheral blood mononuclear cells (PBMCs), taken at new diagnosis, from a patient treated with antithyroid drugs. These receptors were collected from a young man with Graves disease.

This clonotype was seen repeatedly, ten times or more. The chain carries TRBV6-1 and TRBJ2-3; D uncertain. The CDR3 is 15 amino acids. Germline assignment: CDR1 MNHNS and CDR2 SASEGT. The V and J ends lost 7 bases and 2 bases respectively, with 16 bases between them. CDR3 region: CASTSIRESTDTQYF. The CDR3 DNA reads TGTGCCAGCACGTCGATTCGTGAGTCCACAGATACGCAGTATTTT.

This clonotype was detected only a few times. The V and J genes are TRBV6-1 and TRBJ1-2; D remains unclear. CDR1 is MNHNS and CDR2 is SASEGT in the germline V gene. CDR3 length equals 15 residues. Trimming pared 7 bases from V and 2 bases from J, leaving 17 bases between. The CDR3, as DNA: TGTGCCAGCATGCGATCAGAGGCCTGGAACTATGGCTACACCTTC. The encoded protein is CASMRSEAWNYGYTF.

This clonotype has only a few counts. This sequence joins TRBV5-1 and TRBJ2-5, with 14 bases that match TRBD2. Unmatched junction bases numbered 6, after V lost 1 base and J lost 4 bases. CDR3 size: 17 residues. CDR1 is SGHRS, CDR2 YFSETQ, per germline. The CDR3 nucleotides read TGCGCCAGCAGCTTGATGGGACTAGCGGGAGCTGCAGAGACCCAGTACTTC. It encodes CASSLMGLAGAAETQYF.

This clonotype appeared many times. The CDR3 sequence: CASTPRLLRGDGYTF. The CDR3 nucleotides read TGTGCCAGCACCCCCCGCCTGCTCAGGGGGGATGGCTACACCTTC. The chain is built from TRBV28 and TRBJ1-2; 7 bases map to TRBD1. CDR1 is MDHEN and CDR2 is SYDVKM in the germline V gene. V was clipped by 7 bases and J by 6 bases; unmatched bases: 14. The CDR3 is 15 residues long.

The rearrangement joins TRBV6-2 or TRBV6-3 to TRBJ1-4; D unclear. Trimming left V 2 bases short and J 2 bases short, with 6 bases between. The CDR3 has 14 residues. Germline CDR1 is MNHEY and CDR2 is SVGEGT. As DNA, the CDR3 is TGTGCCAGCAGTTACCAGGTTACTAATGAAAAACTGTTTTTT. This gives the protein CASSYQVTNEKLFF.

This clonotype has a handful of counts. The J gene is TRBJ2-3, the V gene TRBV2; D call uncertain. The CDR3 loop spans 15 amino acids. Between the trimmed V and J ends, which lost 10 bases and 2 bases, there was a span of 19 bases. The germline CDR1 and CDR2 sequences are SNHLY and FYNNEI. The CDR3 here is CATPGPRRSTDTQYF. CDR3 in DNA: TGTGCCACCCCTGGGCCCCGGCGCTCCACAGATACGCAGTATTTT. The whole variable domain, remainder taken from reference TRBV2 and TRBJ2-3, is EPEVTQTPSHQVTQMGQEVILRCVPISNHLYFYWYRQILGQKVEFLVSFYNNEISEKSEIFDDQFSVERPDGSNFTLKIRSTKLEDSAMYFCATPGPRRSTDTQYFGPGTRLTVL.

Only a few counts were recorded for this clonotype. The chain joins TRBV28 to TRBJ1-3; D remains ambiguous. Germline V gene sequence: CDR1 MDHEN, CDR2 SYDVKM. V lost 6 bases and J 6 bases, leaving 15 bases between the germline ends. The CDR3 has 14 amino acids. The CDR3 protein is CASSPASTPNTIYF. CDR3 in DNA: TGTGCCAGCAGCCCCGCCTCGACCCCAAACACCATATATTTT.

This rearrangement joins TRBV13 to TRBJ1-2, with 9 bases fitting TRBD1. Germline assignment: CDR1 PRHDT and CDR2 FYEKMQ (reference sequence). This CDR3 contains 15 residues. V was clipped by 3 bases and J by 1 base; unmatched bases: 3. CDR3 in amino acids: CASSFRDRDNYGYTF. The CDR3 nucleotides are TGTGCCAGCAGCTTCCGGGACAGGGATAACTATGGCTACACCTTC.

The table lists this clonotype with many counts. V and J are TRBV27 and TRBJ2-7, with TRBD2 as a possible D gene (6 bases). V was pared by 2 bases and J by 6 bases, with 8 bases between. Per the germline V gene, CDR1 is MNHEY and CDR2 is SMNVEV (reference sequence). This CDR3 comprises 12 residues. The CDR3 region has the DNA TGTGCCAGCAGTTTACGGGGGATCGAGCAGTACTTC. Its translation is CASSLRGIEQYF.

This chain uses TRBV5-1 with TRBJ2-7; possibly TRBD1 or TRBD2 for D (5 bases each). Trimming stripped 4 bases from V and 3 bases from J, with 23 bases between. The CDR3 spans 17 residues. Germline loops: CDR1 SGHRS, CDR2 YFSETQ. CDR3 region: CASSRQPGTAILYEQYF. CDR3 DNA: TGCGCCAGCAGCCGCCAACCCGGGACCGCAATCCTCTACGAGCAGTACTTC.

This clonotype was detected ten times or more. This chain links TRBV12-5 with TRBJ2-1; 10 positions agree with TRBD1. With V trimmed by 3 bases and J by 1 base, 3 bases remained unmatched. Germline-derived CDR1 and CDR2 are LGHNT and FRNRAP. The CDR3 spans 16 residues. The CDR3 is CASGLGQGGSYNEQFF. In DNA form, the CDR3 reads TGTGCTAGTGGTTTAGGACAGGGGGGGTCCTACAATGAGCAGTTCTTC.

Ten or more counts support this clonotype. This chain connects TRBV18 to TRBJ2-7, with TRBD1 matching over 7 bases. CDR3 length: 14 residues. Trimming removed 8 bases from V and 5 bases from J; junction bases left unmatched: 12. Germline V lookup: CDR1 KGHSH, CDR2 LQKENI. CDR3 DNA sequence: TGTGCCAGCCGACGAACAGGGGCGAGAAACGAGCAGTACTTC. Protein product: CASRRTGARNEQYF.

This clonotype came up many times. V gene TRBV11-2 combines with J gene TRBJ1-5; D unclear. V was cut by 5 bases and J by 6 bases, with 14 bases left in between. CDR3 size: 14 residues. Germline CDR1 reads SGHAT; CDR2 reads FQNNGV. The CDR3 is CASSREGAAQPQHF. CDR3 DNA: TGTGCCAGCAGCAGAGAGGGAGCGGCTCAGCCCCAGCATTTT.

This clonotype appeared many times. DNA of the CDR3: TGTGCCAGCAGTTTCCGGGTCTCGCCTGACACTGAAGCTTTCTTT. Translated: CASSFRVSPDTEAFF. J is TRBJ1-1 and V is TRBV6-2 or TRBV6-3; D is uncertain. Between the trimmed V and J ends, which lost 4 bases and 3 bases, there was a span of 15 bases. Germline V gene data show CDR1 as MNHEY and CDR2 as SVGEGT. The CDR3 is 15 amino acids.

This clonotype occurred once. A much larger clonotype is one base distant, so this may be a read error. The chain links TRBV2 to TRBJ2-7; perhaps TRBD1 as D (6 bases). Germline V lookup: CDR1 SNHLY, CDR2 FYNNEI. The CDR3 is made up of 12 amino acids. The CDR3 loop is CASSGRKGERYF. Written as DNA, the CDR3 is TGTGCCAGCAGTGGGCGTAAGGGGGAGCGGTACTTC.

This clonotype was found many times. V gene TRBV5-1 combines with J gene TRBJ2-1; 7 positions match TRBD1. V shed 4 bases, J shed 4 bases, and the junction held 14 bases outside the gene matches. Germline CDR1 reads SGHRS; CDR2 reads YFSETQ. The CDR3 is made up of 17 amino acids. The CDR3 sequence is CASSRRSGTASYNEQFF. CDR3 in DNA: TGCGCCAGCAGCCGGAGATCCGGGACAGCTTCTTACAATGAGCAGTTCTTC.

This clonotype was detected only a few times. The genes are TRBV12-3 or TRBV12-4 and TRBJ1-1, with D possibly being TRBD1 (5 bases). V was pared by 7 bases and J by 0 bases, with 12 bases between. This CDR3 is 14 amino acids long. In DNA, the CDR3 is TGTGCCAGCACCCTGGGGGTACTGAACACTGAAGCTTTCTTT. Translated: CASTLGVLNTEAFF.

Ten or more counts support this clonotype. The chain links TRBV5-4 to TRBJ1-1; D is uncertain. CDR1 and CDR2 (germline): SGHNT, YYREEE (reference sequence). The V gene lost 4 bases and the J gene lost 11 bases, with 18 bases spanning the gap. The CDR3 sequence is 13 residues long. CDR3 amino acids: CASSVSGSLAAFF. The CDR3 region has the DNA TGTGCCAGCAGCGTGTCCGGGAGTCTCGCTGCTTTCTTT.

There are a few counts of this clonotype. The gene calls are TRBV19 and TRBJ1-1, with D possibly being TRBD1 (6 bases). Germline assignment: CDR1 LNHDA and CDR2 SQIVND (reference sequence). The V end lost 3 bases, the J end lost 0 bases, and 11 bases lay between the germline ends. The CDR3 extends over 15 amino acids. The CDR3 spells CASSIYRDVNTEAFF. CDR3 DNA: TGTGCCAGTAGTATTTACAGGGATGTGAACACTGAAGCTTTCTTT.